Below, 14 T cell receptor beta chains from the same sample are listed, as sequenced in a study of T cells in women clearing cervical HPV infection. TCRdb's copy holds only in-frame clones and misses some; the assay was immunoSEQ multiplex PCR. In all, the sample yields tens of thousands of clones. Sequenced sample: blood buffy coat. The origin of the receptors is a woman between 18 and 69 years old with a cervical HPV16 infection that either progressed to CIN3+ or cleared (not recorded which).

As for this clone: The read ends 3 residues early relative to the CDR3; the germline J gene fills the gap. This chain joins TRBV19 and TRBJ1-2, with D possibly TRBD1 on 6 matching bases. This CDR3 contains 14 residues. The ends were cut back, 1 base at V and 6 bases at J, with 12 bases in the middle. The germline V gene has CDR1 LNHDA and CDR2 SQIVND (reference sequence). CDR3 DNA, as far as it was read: TGTGCCAGTAGTATAGGTCAGGGGAATAATGGC. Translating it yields CASSIGQGNNG. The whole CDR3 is CASSIGQGNNGYTF.

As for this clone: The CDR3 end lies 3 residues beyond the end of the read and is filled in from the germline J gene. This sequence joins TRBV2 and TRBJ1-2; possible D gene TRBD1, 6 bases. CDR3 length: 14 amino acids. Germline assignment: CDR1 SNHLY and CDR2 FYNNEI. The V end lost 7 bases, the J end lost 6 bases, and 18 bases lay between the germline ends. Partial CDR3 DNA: TGTGCCAGCATGGGGGACATTGGGCCTCATGGC. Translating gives CASMGDIGPHG. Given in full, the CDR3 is CASMGDIGPHGYTF.

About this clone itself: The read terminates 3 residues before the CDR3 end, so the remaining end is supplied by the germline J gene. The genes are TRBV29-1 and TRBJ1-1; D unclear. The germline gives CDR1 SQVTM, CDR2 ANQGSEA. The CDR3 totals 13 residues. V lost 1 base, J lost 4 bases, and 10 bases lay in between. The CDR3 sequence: CSVEALEGTEAFF. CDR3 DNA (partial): TGCAGCGTTGAAGCGCTCGAGGGCACTGAA.

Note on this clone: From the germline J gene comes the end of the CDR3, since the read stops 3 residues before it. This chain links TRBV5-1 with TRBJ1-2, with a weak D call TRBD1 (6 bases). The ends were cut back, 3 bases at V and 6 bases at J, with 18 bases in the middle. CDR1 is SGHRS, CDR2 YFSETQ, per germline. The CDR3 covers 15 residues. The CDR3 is CASSSHRQDGDGYTF. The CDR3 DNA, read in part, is TGCGCCAGCAGCTCGCATAGACAGGACGGGGATGGC. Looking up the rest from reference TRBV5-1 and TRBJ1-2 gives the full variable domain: KAGVTQTPRYLIKTRGQQVTLSCSPISGHRSVSWYQQTPGQGLQFLFEYFSETQRNKGNFPGRFSGRQFSNSRSEMNVSTLELGDSALYLCASSSHRQDGDGYTFGSGTRLTVV.

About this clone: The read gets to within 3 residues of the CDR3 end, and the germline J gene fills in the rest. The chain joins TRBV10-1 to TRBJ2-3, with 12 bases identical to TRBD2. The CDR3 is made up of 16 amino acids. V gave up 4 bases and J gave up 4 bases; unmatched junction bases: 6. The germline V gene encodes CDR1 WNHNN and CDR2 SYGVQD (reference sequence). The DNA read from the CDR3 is TGCGCCAGCAGTGGGACTAGCGGGGACGCACCAGATACG. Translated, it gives CASSGTSGDAPDT. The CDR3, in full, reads CASSGTSGDAPDTQYF.

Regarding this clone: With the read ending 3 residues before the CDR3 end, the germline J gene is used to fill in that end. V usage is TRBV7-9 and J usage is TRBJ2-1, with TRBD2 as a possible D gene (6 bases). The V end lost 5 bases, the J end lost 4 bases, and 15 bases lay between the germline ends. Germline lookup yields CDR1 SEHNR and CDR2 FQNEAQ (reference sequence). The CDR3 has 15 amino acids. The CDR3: CASSPTRGGYNEQFF. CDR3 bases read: TGTGCCAGCAGCCCGACGCGGGGAGGTTACAATGAG.

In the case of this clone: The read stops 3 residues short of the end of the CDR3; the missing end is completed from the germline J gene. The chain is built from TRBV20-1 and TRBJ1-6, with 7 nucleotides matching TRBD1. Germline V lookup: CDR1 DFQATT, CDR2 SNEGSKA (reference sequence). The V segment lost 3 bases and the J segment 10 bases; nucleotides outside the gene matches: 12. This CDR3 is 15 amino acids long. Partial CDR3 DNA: TGCAGTGCTAGCGACCTAACAGGGGAGGACTCACCC. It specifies CSASDLTGEDSP. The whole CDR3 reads CSASDLTGEDSPLHF.

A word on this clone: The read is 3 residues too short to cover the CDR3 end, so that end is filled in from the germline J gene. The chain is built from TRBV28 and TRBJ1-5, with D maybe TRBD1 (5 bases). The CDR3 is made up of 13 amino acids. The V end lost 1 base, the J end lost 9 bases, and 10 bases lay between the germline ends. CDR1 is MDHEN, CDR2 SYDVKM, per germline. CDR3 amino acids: CASSLFVTGPQHF. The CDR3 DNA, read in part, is TGTGCCAGCAGTTTATTTGTCACAGGGCCC. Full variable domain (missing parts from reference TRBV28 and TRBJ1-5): DVKVTQSSRYLVKRTGEKVFLECVQDMDHENMFWYRQDPGLGLRLIYFSYDVKMKEKGDIPEGYSVSREKKERFSLILESASTNQTSMYLCASSLFVTGPQHFGDGTRLSIL.

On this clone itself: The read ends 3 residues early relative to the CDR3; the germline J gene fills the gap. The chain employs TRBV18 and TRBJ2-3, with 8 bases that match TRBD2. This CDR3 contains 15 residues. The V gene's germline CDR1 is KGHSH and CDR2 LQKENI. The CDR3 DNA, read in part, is TGTGCCAGCCTACAGGCTACCGGGGGGGCCTCTCCG. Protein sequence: CASLQATGGASP. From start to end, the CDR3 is CASLQATGGASPQYF.

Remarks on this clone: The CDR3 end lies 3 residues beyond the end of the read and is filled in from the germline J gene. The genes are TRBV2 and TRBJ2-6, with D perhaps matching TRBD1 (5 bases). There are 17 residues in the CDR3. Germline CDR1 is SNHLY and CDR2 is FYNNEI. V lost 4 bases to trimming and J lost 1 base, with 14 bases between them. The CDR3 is CASSVGRALSGANVLTF. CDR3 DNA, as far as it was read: TGTGCCAGCAGTGTTGGCAGGGCGTTATCTGGGGCCAACGTC.

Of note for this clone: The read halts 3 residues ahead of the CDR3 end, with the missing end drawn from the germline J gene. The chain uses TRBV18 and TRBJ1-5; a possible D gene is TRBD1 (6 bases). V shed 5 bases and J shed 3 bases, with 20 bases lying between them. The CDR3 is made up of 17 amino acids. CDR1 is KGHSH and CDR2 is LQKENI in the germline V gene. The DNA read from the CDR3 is TGTGCCAGCTCAGGGTACCGGACAGTGGGCCCCAATCAGCCC. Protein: CASSGYRTVGPNQP. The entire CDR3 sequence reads CASSGYRTVGPNQPQHF.

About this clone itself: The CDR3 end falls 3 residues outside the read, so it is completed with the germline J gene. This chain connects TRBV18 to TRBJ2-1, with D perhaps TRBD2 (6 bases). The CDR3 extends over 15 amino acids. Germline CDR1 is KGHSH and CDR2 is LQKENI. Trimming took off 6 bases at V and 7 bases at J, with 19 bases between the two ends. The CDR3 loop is CASSPVEGLGNEQFF. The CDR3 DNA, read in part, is TGTGCCAGCTCCCCAGTGGAGGGGCTGGGGAATGAG.

This chain's CDR3 is CSATFVRGDTQYF. Partial CDR3 DNA: TGCAGTGCTACCTTCGTCCGGGGAGATACG. V and J are TRBV20-1 and TRBJ2-3; a possible D gene is TRBD2 (5 bases). The CDR3 is cut off 3 residues early in the read; its end comes from the germline J gene. Germline V gene data show CDR1 as DFQATT and CDR2 as SNEGSKA (reference sequence). The CDR3 consists of 13 residues. The germline V and J ends were trimmed by 4 bases and 5 bases, with 13 bases remaining between them.

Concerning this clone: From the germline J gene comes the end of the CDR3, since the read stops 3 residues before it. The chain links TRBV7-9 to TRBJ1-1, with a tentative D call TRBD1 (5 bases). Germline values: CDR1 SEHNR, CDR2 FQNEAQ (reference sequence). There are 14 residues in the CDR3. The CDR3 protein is CASSLDRSTDTAFF. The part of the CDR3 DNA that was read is TGTGCCAGCAGCTTAGACAGGTCCACAGATACG.